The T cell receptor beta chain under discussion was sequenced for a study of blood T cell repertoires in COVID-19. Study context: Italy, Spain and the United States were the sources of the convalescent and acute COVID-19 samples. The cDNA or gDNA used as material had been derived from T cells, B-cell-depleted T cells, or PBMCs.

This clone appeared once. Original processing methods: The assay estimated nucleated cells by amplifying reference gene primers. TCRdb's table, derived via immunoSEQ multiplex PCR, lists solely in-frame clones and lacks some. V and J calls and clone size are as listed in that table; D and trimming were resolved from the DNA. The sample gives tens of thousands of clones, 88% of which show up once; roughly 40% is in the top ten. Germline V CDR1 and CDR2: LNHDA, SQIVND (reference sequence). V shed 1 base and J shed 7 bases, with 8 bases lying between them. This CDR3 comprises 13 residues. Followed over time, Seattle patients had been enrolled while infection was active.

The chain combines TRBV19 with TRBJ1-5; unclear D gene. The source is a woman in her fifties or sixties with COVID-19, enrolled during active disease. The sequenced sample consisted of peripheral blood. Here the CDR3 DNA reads TGTGCCAGTAGTATAGCAGGTGGCCAGCCCCAGCATTTT. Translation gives CASSIAGGQPQHF.